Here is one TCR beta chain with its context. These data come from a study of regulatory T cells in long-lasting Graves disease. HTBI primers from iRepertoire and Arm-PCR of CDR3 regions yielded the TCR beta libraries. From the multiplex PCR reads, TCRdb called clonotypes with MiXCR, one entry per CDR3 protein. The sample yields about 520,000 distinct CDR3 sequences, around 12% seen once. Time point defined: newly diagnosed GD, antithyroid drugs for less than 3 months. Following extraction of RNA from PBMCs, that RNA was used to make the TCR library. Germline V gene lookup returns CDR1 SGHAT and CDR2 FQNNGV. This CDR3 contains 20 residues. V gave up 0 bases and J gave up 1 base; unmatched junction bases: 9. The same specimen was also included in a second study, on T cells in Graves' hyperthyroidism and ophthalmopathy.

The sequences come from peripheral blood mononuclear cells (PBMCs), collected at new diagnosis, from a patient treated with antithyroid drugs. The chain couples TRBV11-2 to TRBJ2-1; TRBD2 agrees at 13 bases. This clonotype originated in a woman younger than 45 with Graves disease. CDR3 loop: CASSLDPGLAGFSSYNEQFF. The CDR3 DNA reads TGTGCCAGCAGCTTAGACCCGGGACTAGCGGGATTTTCGTCCTACAATGAGCAGTTCTTC.